The entry below gives a single T cell receptor beta chain sequence along with its context. This sample was taken from a study of blood T cell repertoires in COVID-19. Study-level information: The United States, Italy and Spain provided the acute and convalescent COVID-19 samples.

Living in 24 US areas, the participants were between roughly 18 and 95 years of age. As originally analysed: For nucleated cells, counts were estimated from reference gene primer amplification. Profiled with immunoSEQ multiplex PCR; TCRdb holds only in-frame clones, not every one. V, J and clone size derive from that table, while D and trimming were established from the DNA sequence. Found here are 350,000 to 450,000 clones, roughly 90% of them singletons; the top ten hold about 1.7%. The source of this sequence is a woman in her thirties who had recovered from COVID-19. The sample was PBMCs or T cells enriched from blood (not recorded which).

CDR3 nucleotide sequence: TGCGCCAGCAGCCAACCGACGGCAGGTTACTATGGCTACACCTTC. As protein: CASSQPTAGYYGYTF. The chain links TRBV4-1 to TRBJ1-2; D is undetermined. This CDR3 contains 15 residues. V lost 2 bases, J lost 3 bases, and 13 bases lay in between. Germline CDR1 is MGHRA and CDR2 is YSYEKL.